The present T cell receptor beta chain was sequenced within a study of cytomegalovirus exposure and HLA in healthy donors. The PCR was carried out with 60 Vbeta primers and 13 Jbeta primers. Profiling relied on immunoSEQ multiplex PCR, and the TCRdb table lists in-frame clones only, not all of them. The data show under 300,000 clones, just under 85% seen once. To note about this clone: Its target is unknown.

This CDR3 is 14 amino acids long. Germline trimming cut 4 bases from V and 5 bases from J; bases unmatched to any gene: 6. The germline gives CDR1 SGHRS, CDR2 YFSETQ. Findings and caveats of the study: Earlier analysis yielded a pattern in which most TCR beta V segments were productive about 90% or about 30% of the time.

What was sequenced was PBMCs. The receptor was derived from a woman between 40 and 50 years old in good health and CMV-seropositive. The rearrangement uses TRBV5-1 and TRBJ2-7; 10 bases are a match to TRBD1. DNA of the CDR3: TGCGCCAGCAGCCTGACAGGGGGCGAAGACGAGCAGTACTTC. Protein sequence: CASSLTGGEDEQYF.